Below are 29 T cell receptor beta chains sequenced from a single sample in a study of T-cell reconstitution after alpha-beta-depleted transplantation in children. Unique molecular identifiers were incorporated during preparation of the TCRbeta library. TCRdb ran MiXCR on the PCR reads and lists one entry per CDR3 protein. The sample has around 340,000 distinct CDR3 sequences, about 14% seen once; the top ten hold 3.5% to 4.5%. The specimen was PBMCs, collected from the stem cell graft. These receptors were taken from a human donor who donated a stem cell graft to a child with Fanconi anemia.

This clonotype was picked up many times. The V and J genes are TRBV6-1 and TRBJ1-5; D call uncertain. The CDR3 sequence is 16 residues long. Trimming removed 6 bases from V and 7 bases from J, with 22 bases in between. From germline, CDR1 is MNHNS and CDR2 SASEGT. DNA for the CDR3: TGTGCCAGCAGAACCACGGCCGGACTCCTCGAACAGCCCCAGCATTTT. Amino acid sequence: CASRTTAGLLEQPQHF.

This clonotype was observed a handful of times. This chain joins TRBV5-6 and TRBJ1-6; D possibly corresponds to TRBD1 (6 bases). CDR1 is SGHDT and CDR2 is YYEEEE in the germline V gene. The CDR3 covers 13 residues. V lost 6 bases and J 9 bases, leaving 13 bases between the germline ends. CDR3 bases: TGTGCCAGCACGATCCTCAGGGGTTCACCCCTCCACTTT. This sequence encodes CASTILRGSPLHF.

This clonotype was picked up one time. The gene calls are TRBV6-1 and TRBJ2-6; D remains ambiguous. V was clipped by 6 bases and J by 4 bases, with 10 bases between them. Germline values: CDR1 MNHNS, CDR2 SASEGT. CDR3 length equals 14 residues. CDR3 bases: TGTGCCAGCAGCGACGTAGGAGGGGCCAACGTCCTGACTTTC. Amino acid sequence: CASSDVGGANVLTF.

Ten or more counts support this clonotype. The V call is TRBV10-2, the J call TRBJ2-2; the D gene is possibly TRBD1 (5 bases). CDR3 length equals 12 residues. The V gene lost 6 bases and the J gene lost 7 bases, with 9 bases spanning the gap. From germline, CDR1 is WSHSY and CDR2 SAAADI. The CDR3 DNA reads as TGCGCCAGCAGGTCAGGGATCGGGGAGCTGTTTTTT. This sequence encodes CASRSGIGELFF.

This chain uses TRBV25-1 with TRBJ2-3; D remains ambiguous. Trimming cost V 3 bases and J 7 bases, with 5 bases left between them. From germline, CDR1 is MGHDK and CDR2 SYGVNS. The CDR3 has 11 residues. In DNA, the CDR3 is TGTGCCAGCAGTGACGATCATACGCAGTATTTT. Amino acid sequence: CASSDDHTQYF.

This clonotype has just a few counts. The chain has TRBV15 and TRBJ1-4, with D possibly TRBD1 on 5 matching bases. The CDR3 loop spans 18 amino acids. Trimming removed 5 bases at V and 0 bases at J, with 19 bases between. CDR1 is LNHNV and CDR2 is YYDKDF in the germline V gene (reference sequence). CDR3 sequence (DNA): TGTGCCACCAGCCGCTTCCATCCGGCAGGGTCAACTAATGAAAAACTGTTTTTT. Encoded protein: CATSRFHPAGSTNEKLFF. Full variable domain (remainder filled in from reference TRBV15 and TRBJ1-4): DAMVIQNPRYQVTQFGKPVTLSCSQTLNHNVMYWYQQKSSQAPKLLFHYYDKDFNNEADTPDNFQSRRPNTSFCFLDIRSPGLGDTAMYLCATSRFHPAGSTNEKLFFGSGTQLSVL.

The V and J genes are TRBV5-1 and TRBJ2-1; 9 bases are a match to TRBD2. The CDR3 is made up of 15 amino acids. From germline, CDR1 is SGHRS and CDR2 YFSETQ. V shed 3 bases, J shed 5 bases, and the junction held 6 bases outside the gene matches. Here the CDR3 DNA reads TGCGCCAGCAGCTCGACTAGCGGATCCCACAATGAGCAGTTCTTC. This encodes CASSSTSGSHNEQFF.

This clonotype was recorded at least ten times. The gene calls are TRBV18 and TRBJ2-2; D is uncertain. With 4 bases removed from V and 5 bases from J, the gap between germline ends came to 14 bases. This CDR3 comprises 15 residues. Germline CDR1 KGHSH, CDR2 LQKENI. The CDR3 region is CASSRPSVGTGELFF. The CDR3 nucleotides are TGTGCCAGCTCACGGCCCAGCGTCGGGACCGGGGAGCTGTTTTTT.

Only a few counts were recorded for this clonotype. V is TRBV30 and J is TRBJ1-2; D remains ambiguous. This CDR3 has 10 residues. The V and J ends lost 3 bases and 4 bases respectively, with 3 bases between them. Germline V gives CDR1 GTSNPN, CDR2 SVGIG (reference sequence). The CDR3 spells CAWRSYGYTF. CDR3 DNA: TGTGCCTGGAGATCCTATGGCTACACCTTC. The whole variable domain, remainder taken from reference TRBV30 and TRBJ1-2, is SQTIHQWPATLVQPVGSPLSLECTVEGTSNPNLYWYRQAAGRGLQLLFYSVGIGQISSEVPQNLSASRPQDRQFILSSKKLLLSDSGFYLCAWRSYGYTFGSGTRLTVV.

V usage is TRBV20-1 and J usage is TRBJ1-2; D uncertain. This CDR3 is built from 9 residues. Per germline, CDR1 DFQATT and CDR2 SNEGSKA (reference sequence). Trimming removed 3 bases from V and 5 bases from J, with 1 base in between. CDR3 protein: CSASYGYTF. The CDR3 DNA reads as TGCAGTGCTAGTTATGGCTACACCTTC.

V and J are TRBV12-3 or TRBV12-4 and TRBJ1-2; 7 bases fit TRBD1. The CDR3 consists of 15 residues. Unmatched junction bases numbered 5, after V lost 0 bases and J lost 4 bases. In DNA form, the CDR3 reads TGTGCCAGCAGTTTAGCTCCGACAGGGAGCTATGGCTACACCTTC. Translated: CASSLAPTGSYGYTF.

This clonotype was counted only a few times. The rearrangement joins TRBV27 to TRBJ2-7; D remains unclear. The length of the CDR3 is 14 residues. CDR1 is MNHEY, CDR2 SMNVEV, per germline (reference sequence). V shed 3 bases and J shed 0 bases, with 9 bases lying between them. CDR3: CASSFKRPSYEQYV. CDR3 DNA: TGTGCCAGCAGTTTCAAACGGCCCTCCTACGAGCAGTACGTC.

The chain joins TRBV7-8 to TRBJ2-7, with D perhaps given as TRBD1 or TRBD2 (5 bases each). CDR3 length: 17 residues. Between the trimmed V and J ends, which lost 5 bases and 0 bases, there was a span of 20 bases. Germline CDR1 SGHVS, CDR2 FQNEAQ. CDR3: CASSHGTPGPYSYEQYV. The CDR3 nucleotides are TGTGCCAGCAGCCATGGGACCCCGGGACCTTACTCCTACGAGCAGTACGTC.

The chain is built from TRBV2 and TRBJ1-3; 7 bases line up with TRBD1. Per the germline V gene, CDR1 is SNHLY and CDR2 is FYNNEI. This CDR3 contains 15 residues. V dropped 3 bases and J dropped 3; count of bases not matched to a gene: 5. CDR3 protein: CASSDRAGGGNTIYF. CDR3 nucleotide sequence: TGTGCCAGCAGTGATAGGGCAGGGGGTGGAAACACCATATATTTT.

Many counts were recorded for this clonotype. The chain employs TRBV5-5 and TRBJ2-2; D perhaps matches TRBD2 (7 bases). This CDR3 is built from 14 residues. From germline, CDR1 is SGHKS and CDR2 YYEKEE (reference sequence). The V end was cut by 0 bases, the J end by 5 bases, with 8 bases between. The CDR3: CASSLEGGTGELFF. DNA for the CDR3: TGTGCCAGCAGCTTGGAGGGGGGGACCGGGGAGCTGTTTTTT.

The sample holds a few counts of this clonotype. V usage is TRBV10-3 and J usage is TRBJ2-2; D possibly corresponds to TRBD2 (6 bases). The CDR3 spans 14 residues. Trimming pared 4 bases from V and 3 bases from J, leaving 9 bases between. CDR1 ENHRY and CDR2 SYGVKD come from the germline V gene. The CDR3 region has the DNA TGTGCCATCAGTGCTGGGGGGTACACCGGGGAGCTGTTTTTT. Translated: CAISAGGYTGELFF.

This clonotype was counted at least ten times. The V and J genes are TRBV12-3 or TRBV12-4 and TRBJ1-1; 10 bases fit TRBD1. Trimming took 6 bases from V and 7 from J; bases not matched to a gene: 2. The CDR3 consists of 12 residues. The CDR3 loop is CASSRDRGEAFF. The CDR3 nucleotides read TGTGCCAGCAGCCGGGACAGGGGTGAAGCTTTCTTT.

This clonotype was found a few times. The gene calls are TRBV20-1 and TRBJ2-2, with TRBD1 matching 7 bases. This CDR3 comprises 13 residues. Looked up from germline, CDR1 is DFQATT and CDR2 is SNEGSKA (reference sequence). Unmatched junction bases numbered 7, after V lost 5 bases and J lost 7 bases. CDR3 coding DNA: TGCAGTGCTCGGACAGGAGAAATCGGGGAGCTGTTTTTT. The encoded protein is CSARTGEIGELFF.

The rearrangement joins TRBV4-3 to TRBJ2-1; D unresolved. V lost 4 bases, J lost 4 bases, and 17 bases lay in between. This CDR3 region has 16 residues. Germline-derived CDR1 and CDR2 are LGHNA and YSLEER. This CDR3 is CASSRKAEAVYNEQFF. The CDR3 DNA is TGCGCCAGCAGCCGAAAAGCAGAAGCCGTTTACAATGAGCAGTTCTTC.

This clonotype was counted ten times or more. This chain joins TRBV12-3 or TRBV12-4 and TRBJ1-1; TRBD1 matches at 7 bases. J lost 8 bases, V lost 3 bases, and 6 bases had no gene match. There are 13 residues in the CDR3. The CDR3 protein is CASSFTRTGEAFF. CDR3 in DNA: TGTGCCAGCAGTTTCACCCGGACAGGCGAAGCTTTCTTT.

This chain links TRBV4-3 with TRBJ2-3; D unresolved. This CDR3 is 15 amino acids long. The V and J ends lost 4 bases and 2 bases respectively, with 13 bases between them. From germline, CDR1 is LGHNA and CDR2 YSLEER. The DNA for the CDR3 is TGCGCCAGCAGCCGAGTGGCCTATTCCACAGATACGCAGTATTTT. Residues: CASSRVAYSTDTQYF.

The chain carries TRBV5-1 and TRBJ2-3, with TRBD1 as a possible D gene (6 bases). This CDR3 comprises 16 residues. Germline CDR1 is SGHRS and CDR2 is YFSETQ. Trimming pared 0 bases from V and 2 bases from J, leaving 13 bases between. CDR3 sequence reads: CASSLEGEPNTDTQYF. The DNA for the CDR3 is TGCGCCAGCAGCTTGGAGGGGGAACCAAACACAGATACGCAGTATTTT. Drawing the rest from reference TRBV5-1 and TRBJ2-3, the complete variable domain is KAGVTQTPRYLIKTRGQQVTLSCSPISGHRSVSWYQQTPGQGLQFLFEYFSETQRNKGNFPGRFSGRQFSNSRSEMNVSTLELGDSALYLCASSLEGEPNTDTQYFGPGTRLTVL.

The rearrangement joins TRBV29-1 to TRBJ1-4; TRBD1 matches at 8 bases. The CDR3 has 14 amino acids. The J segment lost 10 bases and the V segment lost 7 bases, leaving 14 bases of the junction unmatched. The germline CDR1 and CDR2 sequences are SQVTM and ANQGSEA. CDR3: CSAGTGQSQGKLFF. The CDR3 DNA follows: TGCAGCGCCGGGACAGGACAATCTCAGGGAAAACTGTTTTTT.

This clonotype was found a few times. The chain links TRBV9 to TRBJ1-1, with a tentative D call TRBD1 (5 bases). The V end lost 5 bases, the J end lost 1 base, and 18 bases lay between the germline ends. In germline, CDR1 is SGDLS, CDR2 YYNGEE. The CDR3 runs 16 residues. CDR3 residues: CASSGMAGRTNTEAFF. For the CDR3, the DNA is TGTGCCAGCAGTGGGATGGCAGGGCGAACGAACACTGAAGCTTTCTTT.

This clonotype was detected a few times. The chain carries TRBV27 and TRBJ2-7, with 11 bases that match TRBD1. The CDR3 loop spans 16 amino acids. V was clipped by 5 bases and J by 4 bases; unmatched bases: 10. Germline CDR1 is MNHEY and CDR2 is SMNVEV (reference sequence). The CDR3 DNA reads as TGTGCCAGCAGTCTCACCCTCGGACAGGGGGCTTACGAGCAGTACTTC. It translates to CASSLTLGQGAYEQYF.

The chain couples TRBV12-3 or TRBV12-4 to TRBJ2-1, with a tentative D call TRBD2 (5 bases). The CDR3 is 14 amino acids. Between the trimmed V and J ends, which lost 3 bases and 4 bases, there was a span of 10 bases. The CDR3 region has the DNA TGTGCCAGCAGTTTCACCGGGGAATACAATGAGCAGTTCTTC. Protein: CASSFTGEYNEQFF.

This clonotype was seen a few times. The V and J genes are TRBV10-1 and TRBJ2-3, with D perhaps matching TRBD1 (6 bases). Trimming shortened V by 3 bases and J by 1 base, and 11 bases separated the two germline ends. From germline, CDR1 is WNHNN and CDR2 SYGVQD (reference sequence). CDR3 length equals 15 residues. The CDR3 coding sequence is TGCGCCAGCAGTGATGGACAGAGCCGCACAGATACGCAGTATTTT. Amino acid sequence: CASSDGQSRTDTQYF.

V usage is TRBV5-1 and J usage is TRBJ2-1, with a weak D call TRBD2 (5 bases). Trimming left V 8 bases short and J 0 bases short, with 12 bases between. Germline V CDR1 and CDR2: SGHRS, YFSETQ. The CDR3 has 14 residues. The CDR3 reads CASSVFGSYNEQFF. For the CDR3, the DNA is TGCGCCAGTAGCGTCTTTGGCTCCTACAATGAGCAGTTCTTC.

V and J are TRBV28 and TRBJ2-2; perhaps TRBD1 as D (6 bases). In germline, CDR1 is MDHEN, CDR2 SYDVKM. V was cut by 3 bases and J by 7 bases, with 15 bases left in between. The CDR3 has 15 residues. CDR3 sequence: CASSLDSRSGGELFF. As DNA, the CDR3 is TGTGCCAGCAGTTTGGACAGCCGATCTGGCGGGGAGCTGTTTTTT.